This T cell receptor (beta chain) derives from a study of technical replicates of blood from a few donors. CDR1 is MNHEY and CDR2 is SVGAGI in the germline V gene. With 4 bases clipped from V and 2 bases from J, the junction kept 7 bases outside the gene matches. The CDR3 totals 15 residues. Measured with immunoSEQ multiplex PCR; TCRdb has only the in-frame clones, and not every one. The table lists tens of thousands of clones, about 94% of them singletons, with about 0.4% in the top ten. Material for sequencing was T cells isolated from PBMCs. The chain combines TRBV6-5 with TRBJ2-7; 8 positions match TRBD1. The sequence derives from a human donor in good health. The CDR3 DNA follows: TGTGCCAGCAGTTTACTCCCACAGGGGGCCTACGAGCAGTACTTC. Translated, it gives CASSLLPQGAYEQYF.